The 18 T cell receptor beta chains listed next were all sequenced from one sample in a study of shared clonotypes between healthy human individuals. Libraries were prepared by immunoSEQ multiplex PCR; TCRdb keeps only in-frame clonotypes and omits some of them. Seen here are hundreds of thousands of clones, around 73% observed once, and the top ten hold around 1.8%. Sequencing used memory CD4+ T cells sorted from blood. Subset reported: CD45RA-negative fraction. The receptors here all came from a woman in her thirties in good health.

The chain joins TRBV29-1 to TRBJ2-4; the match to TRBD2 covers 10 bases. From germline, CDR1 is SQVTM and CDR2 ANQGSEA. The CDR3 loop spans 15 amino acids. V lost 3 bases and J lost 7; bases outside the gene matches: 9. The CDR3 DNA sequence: TGCAGCGTTGAGCTAGCGGGAGAGGGTGTGAACATTCAGTACTTC. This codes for CSVELAGEGVNIQYF.

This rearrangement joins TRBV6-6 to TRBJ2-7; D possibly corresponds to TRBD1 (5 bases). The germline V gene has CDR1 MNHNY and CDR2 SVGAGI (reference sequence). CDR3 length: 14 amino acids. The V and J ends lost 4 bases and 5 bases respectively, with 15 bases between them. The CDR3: CASSSQGRRNEQYF. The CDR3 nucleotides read TGTGCCAGCAGTTCCCAGGGTCGGCGGAACGAGCAGTACTTC.

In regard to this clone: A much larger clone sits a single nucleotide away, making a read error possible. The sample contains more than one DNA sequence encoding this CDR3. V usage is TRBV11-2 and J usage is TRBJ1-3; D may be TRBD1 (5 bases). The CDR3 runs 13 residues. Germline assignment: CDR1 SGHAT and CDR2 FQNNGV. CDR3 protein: CASSSDTGNTIYF. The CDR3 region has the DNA TGTGCCAGTAGCTCGGACACTGGAAACACCATATATTTT.

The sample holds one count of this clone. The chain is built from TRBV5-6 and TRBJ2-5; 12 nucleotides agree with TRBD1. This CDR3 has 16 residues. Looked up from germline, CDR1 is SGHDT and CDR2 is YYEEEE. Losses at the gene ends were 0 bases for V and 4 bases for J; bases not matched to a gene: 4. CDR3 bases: TGTGCCAGCAGCTTGGCCTCGGGACAGGGGGCAGAGACCCAGTACTTC. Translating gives CASSLASGQGAETQYF.

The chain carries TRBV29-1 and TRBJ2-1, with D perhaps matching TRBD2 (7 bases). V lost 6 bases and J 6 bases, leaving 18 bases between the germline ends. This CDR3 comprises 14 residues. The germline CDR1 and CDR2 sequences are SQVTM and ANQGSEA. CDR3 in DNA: TGCAGCGTCAAGGGGGGAGGGTTGGGCAATGAGCAGTTCTTC. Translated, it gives CSVKGGGLGNEQFF.

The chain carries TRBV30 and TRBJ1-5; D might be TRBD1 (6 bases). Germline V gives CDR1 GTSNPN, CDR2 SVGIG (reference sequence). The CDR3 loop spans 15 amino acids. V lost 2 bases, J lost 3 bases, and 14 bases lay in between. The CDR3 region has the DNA TGTGCCTGGAGTCATGCGACAGGAGACAATCAGCCCCAGCATTTT. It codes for CAWSHATGDNQPQHF.

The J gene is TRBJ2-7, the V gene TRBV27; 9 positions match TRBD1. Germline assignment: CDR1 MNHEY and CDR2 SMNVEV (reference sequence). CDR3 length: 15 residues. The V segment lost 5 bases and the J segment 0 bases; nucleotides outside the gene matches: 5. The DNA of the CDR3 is TGTGCCAGCAGTGCGGACAGGGGTAACTCCTACGAGCAGTACTTC. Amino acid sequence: CASSADRGNSYEQYF.

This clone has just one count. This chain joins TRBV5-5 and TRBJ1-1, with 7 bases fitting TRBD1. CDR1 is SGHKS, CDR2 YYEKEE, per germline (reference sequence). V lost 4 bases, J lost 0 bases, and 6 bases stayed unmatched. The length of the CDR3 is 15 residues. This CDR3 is CASSGWTGLNTEAFF. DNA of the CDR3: TGTGCCAGCAGCGGTTGGACAGGCTTGAACACTGAAGCTTTCTTT.

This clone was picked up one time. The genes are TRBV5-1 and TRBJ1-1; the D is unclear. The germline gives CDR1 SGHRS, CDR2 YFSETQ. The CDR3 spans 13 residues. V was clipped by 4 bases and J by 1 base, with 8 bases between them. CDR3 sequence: CASSGEWNTEAFF. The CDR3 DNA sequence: TGCGCCAGCAGCGGAGAGTGGAACACTGAAGCTTTCTTT.

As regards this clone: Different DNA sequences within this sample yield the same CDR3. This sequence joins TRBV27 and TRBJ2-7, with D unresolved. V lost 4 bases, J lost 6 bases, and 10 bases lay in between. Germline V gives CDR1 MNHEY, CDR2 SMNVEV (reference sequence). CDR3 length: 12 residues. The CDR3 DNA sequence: TGTGCCAGCAGTTCCCGGACGGGCGAGCAGTACTTC. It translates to CASSSRTGEQYF.

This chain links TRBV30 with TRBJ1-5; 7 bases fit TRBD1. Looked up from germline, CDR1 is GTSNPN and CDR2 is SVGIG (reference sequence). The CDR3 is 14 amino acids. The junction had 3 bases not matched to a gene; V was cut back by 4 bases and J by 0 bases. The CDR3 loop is CAWTGTDSNQPQHF. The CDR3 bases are TGTGCCTGGACCGGGACAGATAGCAATCAGCCCCAGCATTTT.

CDR3 DNA sequence: TGTGCCAGCAGCCCTCGGACTAGCGGGAGGTCCTACGAGCAGTACTTC. Protein sequence: CASSPRTSGRSYEQYF. The gene calls are TRBV7-9 and TRBJ2-7; 14 bases map to TRBD2. J lost 1 base, V lost 5 bases, and 4 bases had no gene match. The CDR3 is 16 residues long. CDR1 is SEHNR, CDR2 FQNEAQ, per germline (reference sequence).

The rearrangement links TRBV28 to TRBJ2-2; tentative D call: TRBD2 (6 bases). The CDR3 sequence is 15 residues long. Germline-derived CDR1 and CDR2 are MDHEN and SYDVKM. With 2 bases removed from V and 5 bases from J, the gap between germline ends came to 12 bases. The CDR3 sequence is CASSLSGGLTGELFF. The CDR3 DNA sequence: TGTGCCAGCAGTTTAAGTGGGGGGTTAACCGGGGAGCTGTTTTTT.

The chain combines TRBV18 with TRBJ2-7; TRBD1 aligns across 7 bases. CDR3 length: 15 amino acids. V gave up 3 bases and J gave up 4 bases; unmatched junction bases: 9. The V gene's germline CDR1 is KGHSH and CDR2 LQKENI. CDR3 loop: CASSPQPTGSYEQYF. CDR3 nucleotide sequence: TGTGCCAGCTCACCGCAGCCGACAGGGTCTTACGAGCAGTACTTC.

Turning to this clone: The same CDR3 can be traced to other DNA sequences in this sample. CDR3 sequence (DNA): TGTGCCAGCTCACAGGGACTAGCGGGAGACGAGCAGTACTTC. As protein: CASSQGLAGDEQYF. The rearrangement links TRBV18 to TRBJ2-7; 14 positions agree with TRBD2. Germline trimming cut 4 bases from V and 5 bases from J; bases unmatched to any gene: 1. Germline V gene data show CDR1 as KGHSH and CDR2 as LQKENI. The CDR3 contains 14 residues.

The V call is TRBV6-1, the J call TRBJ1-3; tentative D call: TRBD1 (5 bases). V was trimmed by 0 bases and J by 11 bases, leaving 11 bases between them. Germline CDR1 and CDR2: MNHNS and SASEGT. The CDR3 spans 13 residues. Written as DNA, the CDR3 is TGTGCCAGCAGTGAAGCGCCAGGGCGGCCCATATATTTT. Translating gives CASSEAPGRPIYF.

The CDR3: CASSHTLAGERQYF. The CDR3 region has the DNA TGTGCCAGCAGCCACACCCTAGCGGGAGAACGACAGTACTTC. This chain connects TRBV14 to TRBJ2-7; 10 nucleotides align to TRBD2. This CDR3 spans 14 amino acids. Germline CDR1 and CDR2: SGHDN and FVKESK. V trimming: 3 bases; J trimming: 10 bases; junction bases outside the gene matches: 9.

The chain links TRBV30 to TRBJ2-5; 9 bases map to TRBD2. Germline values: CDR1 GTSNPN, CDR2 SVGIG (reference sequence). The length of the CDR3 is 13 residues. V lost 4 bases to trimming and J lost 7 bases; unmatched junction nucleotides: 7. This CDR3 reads CAWMGGRDGTQYF. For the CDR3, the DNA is TGTGCCTGGATGGGCGGGAGGGACGGGACCCAGTACTTC.